Listed below are T cell receptor beta chains from one sample, sequenced in a study of blood T cell repertoires in COVID-19. Generated by immunoSEQ multiplex PCR, the TCRdb table keeps only in-frame clones and is missing some. The top ten hold under 8.5% of the sample, which has about 150,000 clones, approximately 84% seen once. The sequencing input was peripheral blood. These receptors were collected from a woman aged 60-75 years with COVID-19, enrolled during active disease. CDR3s include the opening cysteine and the closing phenylalanine or tryptophan. Fields, in order: D gene, J gene, clone size, V gene, CDR3 protein, CDR3 DNA. D genes are given only for firm matches. A row's size may be missing; if present it is once, few, many or a size class.

d_call: .
j_call: TRBJ1-2
clone_size: .
v_call: TRBV5-4
cdr3_aa: CASSLAWQRGYGYTF
cdr3_nt: TGTGCCAGCAGCTTGGCCTGGCAGCGGGGCTATGGCTACACCTTC

d_call: TRBD1
j_call: TRBJ1-1
clone_size: .
v_call: TRBV9
cdr3_aa: CASSPKTGGNTEAFF
cdr3_nt: TGTGCCAGCAGCCCAAAGACAGGGGGCAACACTGAAGCTTTCTTT

d_call: TRBD2
j_call: TRBJ2-2
clone_size: once
v_call: TRBV10-3
cdr3_aa: CAISIAGDTGELFF
cdr3_nt: TGTGCCATCAGCATAGCGGGAGACACCGGGGAGCTGTTTTTT

d_call: TRBD2
j_call: TRBJ2-3
clone_size: .
v_call: TRBV24-1
cdr3_aa: CATAPSGPSTDTQYF
cdr3_nt: TGTGCCACGGCCCCTAGCGGACCTAGCACAGATACGCAGTATTTT

d_call: TRBD2
j_call: TRBJ2-2
clone_size: once
v_call: TRBV10-2
cdr3_aa: CASRVSGGANTGELFF
cdr3_nt: TGCGCCAGCAGAGTTAGCGGGGGAGCGAACACCGGGGAGCTGTTTTTT

d_call: .
j_call: TRBJ2-1
clone_size: .
v_call: TRBV4-2
cdr3_aa: CASSQQGHSYNEQFF
cdr3_nt: TGTGCCAGCAGCCAACAGGGCCACTCCTACAATGAGCAGTTCTTC

d_call: .
j_call: TRBJ2-1
clone_size: .
v_call: TRBV2
cdr3_aa: CASSEIRGTYYNEQFF
cdr3_nt: TGTGCCAGCAGTGAAATCCGGGGGACTTACTACAATGAGCAGTTCTTC

d_call: .
j_call: TRBJ1-4
clone_size: .
v_call: TRBV19
cdr3_aa: CASSETATNEKLFF
cdr3_nt: TGTGCCAGTAGTGAGACAGCAACTAATGAAAAACTGTTTTTT

d_call: .
j_call: TRBJ2-1
clone_size: .
v_call: TRBV18
cdr3_aa: CASSPKNAEGNEQFF
cdr3_nt: TGTGCCAGCTCACCCAAAAACGCCGAGGGCAATGAGCAGTTCTTC

d_call: .
j_call: TRBJ1-5
clone_size: .
v_call: TRBV6-6
cdr3_aa: CASSLDSDQPQHF
cdr3_nt: TGTGCCAGCAGTTTGGACAGCGATCAGCCCCAGCATTTT

d_call: .
j_call: TRBJ2-1
clone_size: .
v_call: TRBV3-1/TRBV3-2
cdr3_aa: CASGRSYNEQFF
cdr3_nt: TGTGCCAGCGGGAGATCATACAATGAGCAGTTCTTC

d_call: .
j_call: TRBJ1-2
clone_size: .
v_call: TRBV7-9
cdr3_aa: CASSVSPGQQGYTF
cdr3_nt: TGTGCCAGCAGCGTAAGCCCAGGACAGCAGGGCTACACCTTC

d_call: .
j_call: TRBJ1-4
clone_size: .
v_call: TRBV18
cdr3_aa: CASSSLGPEKLFF
cdr3_nt: TGTGCCAGCTCATCACTGGGGCCGGAAAAACTGTTTTTT

d_call: TRBD1
j_call: TRBJ1-2
clone_size: .
v_call: TRBV25-1
cdr3_aa: CASSPSGTGGKGDYGYTF
cdr3_nt: TGTGCCAGTTCACCCTCCGGGACAGGGGGCAAAGGGGACTATGGCTACACCTTC

d_call: .
j_call: TRBJ1-3
clone_size: .
v_call: TRBV7-6
cdr3_aa: CASSLGYSGNTIYF
cdr3_nt: TGTGCCAGCAGCTTAGGTTACTCTGGAAACACCATATATTTT

d_call: TRBD2
j_call: TRBJ2-5
clone_size: .
v_call: TRBV7-2
cdr3_aa: CASNPGAAGVETQYF
cdr3_nt: TGTGCCAGCAACCCTGGCGCAGCGGGGGTTGAGACCCAGTACTTC

d_call: .
j_call: TRBJ1-6
clone_size: .
v_call: TRBV15
cdr3_aa: CATSRILTGYNSPLHF
cdr3_nt: TGTGCCACCAGCAGAATCCTAACAGGATATAATTCACCCCTCCACTTT

d_call: .
j_call: TRBJ2-1
clone_size: .
v_call: TRBV5-1
cdr3_aa: CASSRDRSSYNEQFF
cdr3_nt: TGCGCCAGCAGCCGAGACAGGAGCTCCTACAATGAGCAGTTCTTC

d_call: .
j_call: TRBJ2-3
clone_size: .
v_call: TRBV21-1
cdr3_aa: CASSKDGTSGGQKAKSTDTQYF
cdr3_nt: TGTGCCAGCAGCAAAGATGGGACTAGCGGGGGCCAGAAAGCGAAGAGCACAGATACGCAGTATTTT

d_call: .
j_call: TRBJ1-5
clone_size: .
v_call: TRBV24-1
cdr3_aa: CATSGQGTSQPQHF
cdr3_nt: TGTGCCACATCCGGGCAGGGTACGTCTCAGCCCCAGCATTTT

d_call: .
j_call: TRBJ1-1
clone_size: .
v_call: TRBV7-3
cdr3_aa: CASSLDRLGKSNTEAFF
cdr3_nt: TGTGCCAGCAGCTTAGACCGGCTAGGCAAATCGAACACTGAAGCTTTCTTT

d_call: TRBD1
j_call: TRBJ1-2
clone_size: few
v_call: TRBV27
cdr3_aa: CASSLRTGTYGYTF
cdr3_nt: TGTGCCAGCAGTTTACGGACAGGGACCTATGGCTACACCTTC

d_call: .
j_call: TRBJ1-2
clone_size: .
v_call: TRBV6-5
cdr3_aa: CASNSGGYYGYTF
cdr3_nt: TGTGCCAGCAATAGCGGCGGCTACTATGGCTACACCTTC